This T cell receptor (beta chain) was found in a study of CD8+ T cells in alopecia areata (dated by TCRdb to the late 2010s). Some background on the complete study: The treated patients, all with moderate-to-severe alopecia areata, were enrolled in an open-label pilot trial of oral tofacitinib given at 5 to 10 mg twice daily. Patients received tofacitinib for 6 to 18 months and were then followed off drug for 6 months to check for delayed response and recurrence. In humans, TCRbeta sequencing was performed on scalp tissue and on sorted CD4+ and CD8+ peripheral blood T cells from healthy controls and from patients with patchy or totalis/universalis alopecia areata. TCRbeta CDR3 regions were amplified by immunoSEQ multiplex PCR with 35 Vbeta forward and 13 Jbeta reverse primers. Scalp clonality was compared across normal scalp (n=4), patchy alopecia areata scalp (n=8), and alopecia totalis/universalis scalp (n=8). The SALT score, which quantifies the percentage of affected scalp surface area, was used to measure disease severity in treated patients. The study used high-throughput TCRbeta sequencing to examine T cell clonal expansion in alopecia areata, in both the C3H/HeJ mouse model and human patients. Patients on tofacitinib were biopsied at baseline and after 4 and 24 weeks of treatment, and several of the patients also had a later scalp biopsy. The RNA source kit depended on sample type: the PAXgene miRNA kit for fixed scalp, the miRNeasy kit for PBMCs, and the RNeasy kit for mouse skin. What the authors observed across the whole study: Scalp clonality and the number of expanded CD8+ clones among the top 100 scalp clones were significantly decreased by tofacitinib. Compared with mice, TCR sequences shared between patients were less clear, possibly partly because of HLA diversity across the patient population. Compared with normal scalp, lesional scalp had higher clonality and more expanded CD8+ clones, particularly in alopecia totalis/universalis, a pattern that suggests antigenic drive. The treated cohort was small, with a single nonresponder, so links between baseline CD8+ expansion and response need larger studies. Many expanded lesional clones persisted in scalp and blood during tofacitinib treatment, which may partly explain relapse after stopping treatment. Unlike mouse skin, which is dominated by gammadelta T cells, normal human skin has resident alphabeta T cells that are also sequenced, and this complicates analysis of the scalp TCR repertoire.

This clone has more than one count but fewer than ten. The antigen it recognizes is unknown. Per-nucleotide qualities are absent, and no much larger clonotype sits a single base away. Read against the paper, the sample's time point label means: about 25 weeks on oral tofacitinib. What this sample's treatment or condition label stands for: oral pan-JAK inhibitor, 5-10 mg twice daily. From alopecia areata patients, peripheral blood was collected along with lesional scalp punch biopsies. PBMCs were isolated by density centrifugation and stained for CD3, CD4 and CD8, and CD4+ and CD8+ T cells were sorted on a FACSAria. Library generation was performed with the immunoSEQ multiplex PCR assay. For TCR sequencing, RNA was extracted from every sample and reverse transcribed into cDNA to serve as template. SuperScript III was used to make first-strand cDNA, primed with a 2:1 mix of oligo-dT and random hexamers. A synthetic immune receptor repertoire was used to gauge amplification bias, and whatever bias remained was removed computationally. In the original analysis: After raw reads were preprocessed to remove errors, the CDR3 was defined following IMGT conventions as running from the conserved cysteine to phenylalanine. To get clonality, Shannon entropy was normalized by log2 of the number of productive unique TCRs and the result was subtracted from 1. Scalp TCRbeta sequences were cross-referenced with sorted blood CD4 and CD8 repertoires so that the CD4 or CD8 identity of scalp clones could be inferred. Imported from immuneACCESS, the table was reduced by TCRdb to in-frame sequences with V and J called. These copies leave out some clones; in studies compared against another copy, an unresolved V gene accounts for under half, and the cause of the remainder is not known. V, J and clone size are taken as reported in that table, and D and trimming were inferred from the DNA itself. This sample comprises approximately 200,000 clones, 55% to 70% of them detected only once. Approximately 5.1% of the sample lies in the top ten.

Here the sequenced sample was CD4+ T cells sorted from blood, taken at week 24, from a patient treated with tofacitinib. The TCR comes from a human donor with alopecia areata.

The DNA reads as follows: TGTGCCAGCAGCCGCCGGGTTTTGAACACTGAAGCTTTCTTT. The translation is CASSRRVLNTEAFF. Rearrangement joined TRBV7-2 to TRBJ1-1; no D gene call is confident. From the germline V gene, CDR1 is SGHTA and CDR2 is FQGNSA. V loses 5 bases, J loses 0 bases, and the germline ends lie 10 bases apart. Including cysteine and phenylalanine, the CDR3 has 14 amino acids. Of all the DNA, just the CDR3 is kept, 42 bases in frame from base 1.